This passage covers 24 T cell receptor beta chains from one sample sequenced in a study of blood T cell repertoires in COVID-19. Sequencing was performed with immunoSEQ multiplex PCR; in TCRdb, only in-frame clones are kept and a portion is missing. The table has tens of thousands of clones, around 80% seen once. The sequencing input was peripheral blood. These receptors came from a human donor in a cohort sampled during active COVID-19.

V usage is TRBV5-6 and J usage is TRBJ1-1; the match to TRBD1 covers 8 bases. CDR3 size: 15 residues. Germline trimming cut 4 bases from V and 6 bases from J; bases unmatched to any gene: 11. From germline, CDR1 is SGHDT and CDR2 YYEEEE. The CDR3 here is CASSGDRGVSAEAFF. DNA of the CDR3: TGTGCCAGCAGCGGAGACAGGGGAGTGAGCGCTGAAGCTTTCTTT.

The CDR3 loop reads CASRETSHNEQFF. CDR3 bases: TGTGCCAGCAGGGAGACTAGTCACAATGAGCAGTTCTTC. The V and J genes are TRBV2 and TRBJ2-1, with D perhaps matching TRBD2 (6 bases). The germline gives CDR1 SNHLY, CDR2 FYNNEI. The CDR3 spans 13 residues. Trimming left V 6 bases short and J 5 bases short, with 11 bases between.

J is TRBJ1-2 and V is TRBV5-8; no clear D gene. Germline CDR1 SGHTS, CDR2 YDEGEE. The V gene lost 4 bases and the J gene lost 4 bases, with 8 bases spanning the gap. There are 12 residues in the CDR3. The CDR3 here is CASSLGIYGYTF. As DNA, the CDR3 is TGTGCCAGCAGCCTCGGGATCTATGGCTACACCTTC.

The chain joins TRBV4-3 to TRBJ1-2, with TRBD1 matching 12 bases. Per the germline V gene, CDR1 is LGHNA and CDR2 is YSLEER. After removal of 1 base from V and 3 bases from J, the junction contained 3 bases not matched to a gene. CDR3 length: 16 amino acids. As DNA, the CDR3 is TGCGCCAGCAGCCAAGGTGGGACAGGGGGCCACTATGGCTACACCTTC. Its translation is CASSQGGTGGHYGYTF.

The CDR3 region is CGQQLGTEAFF. The DNA for the CDR3 is TGTGGACAACAATTGGGCACTGAAGCTTTCTTT. The rearrangement links TRBV30 to TRBJ1-1; D remains ambiguous. The CDR3 loop spans 11 amino acids. Germline-derived CDR1 and CDR2 are GTSNPN and SVGIG (reference sequence).

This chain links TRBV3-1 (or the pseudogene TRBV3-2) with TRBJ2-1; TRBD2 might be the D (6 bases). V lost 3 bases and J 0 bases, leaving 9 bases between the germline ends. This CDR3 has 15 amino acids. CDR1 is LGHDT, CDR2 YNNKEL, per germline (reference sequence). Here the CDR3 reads CASSQGTPSYNEQFF. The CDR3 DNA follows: TGTGCCAGCAGCCAGGGGACTCCCTCCTACAATGAGCAGTTCTTC.

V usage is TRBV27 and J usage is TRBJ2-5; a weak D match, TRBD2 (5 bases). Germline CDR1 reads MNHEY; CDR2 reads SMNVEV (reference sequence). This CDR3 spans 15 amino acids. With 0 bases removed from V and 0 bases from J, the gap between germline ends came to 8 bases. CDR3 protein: CASSLSWGDQETQYF. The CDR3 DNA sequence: TGTGCCAGCAGTTTATCGTGGGGAGACCAAGAGACCCAGTACTTC.

The CDR3 DNA is TGTGCCAGCAGCTTATCCGGGACAGCGAACACTGAAGCTTTCTTT. This sequence encodes CASSLSGTANTEAFF. J is TRBJ1-1 and V is TRBV11-3, with 7 bases aligning to TRBD1. Germline V CDR1 and CDR2: SGHNT, YENEEA. The CDR3 is 15 amino acids. V lost 2 bases, J lost 1 base, and 4 bases stayed unmatched.

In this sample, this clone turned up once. The CDR3 nucleotides read TGTGCCAGCAGCCAAGTGTCGGTAGCGGGGGGCCTATACAATGAGCAGTTCTTC. Translated, it gives CASSQVSVAGGLYNEQFF. The chain joins TRBV4-2 to TRBJ2-1; 10 bases line up with TRBD2. Germline CDR1 is LGHNA and CDR2 is YNFKEQ. The junction had 10 bases not matched to a gene; V was cut back by 1 base and J by 4 bases. The CDR3 contains 18 residues.

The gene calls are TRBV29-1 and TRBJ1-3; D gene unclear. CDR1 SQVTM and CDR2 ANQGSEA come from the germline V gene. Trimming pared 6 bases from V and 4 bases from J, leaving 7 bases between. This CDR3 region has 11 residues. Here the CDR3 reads CSVVRGNTIYF. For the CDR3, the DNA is TGCAGCGTCGTCAGAGGAAACACCATATATTTT.

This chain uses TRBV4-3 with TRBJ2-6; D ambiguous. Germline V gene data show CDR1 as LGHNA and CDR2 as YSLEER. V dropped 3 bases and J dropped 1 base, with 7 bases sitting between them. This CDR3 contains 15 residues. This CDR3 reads CASSHSPSGANVLTF. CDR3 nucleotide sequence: TGCGCCAGCAGCCATTCCCCTTCTGGGGCCAACGTCCTGACTTTC.

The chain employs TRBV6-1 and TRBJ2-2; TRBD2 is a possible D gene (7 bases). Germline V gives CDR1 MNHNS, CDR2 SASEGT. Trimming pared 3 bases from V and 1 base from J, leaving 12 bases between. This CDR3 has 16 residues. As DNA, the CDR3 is TGTGCCAGCAGTGAGAGAGGGGGGGTGAACACCGGGGAGCTGTTTTTT. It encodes CASSERGGVNTGELFF.

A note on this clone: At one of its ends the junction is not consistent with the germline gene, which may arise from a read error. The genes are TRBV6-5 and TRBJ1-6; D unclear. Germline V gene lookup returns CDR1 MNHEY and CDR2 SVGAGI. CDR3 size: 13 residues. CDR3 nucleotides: TGCGCCACCACGCAGTTCTATAATTCACCCCTCCACTTT. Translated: CATTQFYNSPLHF.

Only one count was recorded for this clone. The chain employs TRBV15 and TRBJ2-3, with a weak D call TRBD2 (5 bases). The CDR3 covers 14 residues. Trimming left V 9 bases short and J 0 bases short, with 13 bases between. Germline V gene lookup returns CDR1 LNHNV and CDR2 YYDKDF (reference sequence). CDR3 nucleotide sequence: TGTGCCACAGTCGAGCGGAGTAGCACAGATACGCAGTATTTT. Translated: CATVERSSTDTQYF.

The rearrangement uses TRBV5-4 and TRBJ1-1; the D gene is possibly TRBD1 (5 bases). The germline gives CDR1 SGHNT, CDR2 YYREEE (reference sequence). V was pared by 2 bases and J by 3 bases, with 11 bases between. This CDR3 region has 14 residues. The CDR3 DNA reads TGTGCCAGCAGCTTTGGACAATACCACACTGAAGCTTTCTTT. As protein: CASSFGQYHTEAFF.

This CDR3 is CSVSSGTTYNEQFF. The CDR3 DNA follows: TGCAGCGTTTCGAGCGGAACCACCTACAATGAGCAGTTCTTC. The rearrangement uses TRBV29-1 and TRBJ2-1, with D possibly TRBD2 on 5 matching bases. The ends were cut back, 5 bases at V and 2 bases at J, with 13 bases in the middle. This CDR3 comprises 14 residues. The germline gives CDR1 SQVTM, CDR2 ANQGSEA.

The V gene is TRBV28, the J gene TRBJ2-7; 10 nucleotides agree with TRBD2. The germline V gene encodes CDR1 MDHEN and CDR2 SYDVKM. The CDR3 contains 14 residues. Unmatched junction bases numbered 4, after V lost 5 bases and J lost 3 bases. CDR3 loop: CASSLSGRRYEQYF. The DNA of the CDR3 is TGTGCCAGCAGTCTTAGCGGGAGGCGCTACGAGCAGTACTTC.

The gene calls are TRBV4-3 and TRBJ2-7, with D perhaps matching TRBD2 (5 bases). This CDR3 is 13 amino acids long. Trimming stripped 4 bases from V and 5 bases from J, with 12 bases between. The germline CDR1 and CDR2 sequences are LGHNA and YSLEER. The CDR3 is CASSPFEGHEQYF. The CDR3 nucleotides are TGCGCCAGCAGCCCTTTTGAGGGCCACGAGCAGTACTTC.

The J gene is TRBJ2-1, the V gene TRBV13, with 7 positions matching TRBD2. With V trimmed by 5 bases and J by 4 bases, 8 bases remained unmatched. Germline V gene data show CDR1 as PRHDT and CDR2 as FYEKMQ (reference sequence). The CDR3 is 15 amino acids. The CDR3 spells CASSPSGDPYNEQFF. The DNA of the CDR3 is TGTGCCAGCAGCCCCAGCGGGGACCCGTACAATGAGCAGTTCTTC.

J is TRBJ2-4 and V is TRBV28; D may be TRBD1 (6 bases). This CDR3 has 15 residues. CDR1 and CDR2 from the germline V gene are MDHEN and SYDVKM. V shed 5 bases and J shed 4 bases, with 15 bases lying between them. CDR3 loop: CASSRRDKTKNIQYF. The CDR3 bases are TGTGCCAGCAGTCGAAGGGACAAAACGAAAAACATTCAGTACTTC.

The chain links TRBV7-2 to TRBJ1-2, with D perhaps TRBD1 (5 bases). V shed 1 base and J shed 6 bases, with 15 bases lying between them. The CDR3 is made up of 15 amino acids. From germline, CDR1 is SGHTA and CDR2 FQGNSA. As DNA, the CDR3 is TGTGCCAGCAGCTTAGGGACATCAACATGGAATGGCTACACCTTC. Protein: CASSLGTSTWNGYTF.

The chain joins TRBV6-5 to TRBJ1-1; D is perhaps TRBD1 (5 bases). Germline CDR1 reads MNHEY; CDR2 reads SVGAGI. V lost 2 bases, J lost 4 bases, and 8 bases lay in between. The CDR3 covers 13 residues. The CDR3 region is CASSYVGGTEAFF. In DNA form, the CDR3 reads TGTGCCAGCAGTTACGTGGGGGGCACTGAAGCTTTCTTT.

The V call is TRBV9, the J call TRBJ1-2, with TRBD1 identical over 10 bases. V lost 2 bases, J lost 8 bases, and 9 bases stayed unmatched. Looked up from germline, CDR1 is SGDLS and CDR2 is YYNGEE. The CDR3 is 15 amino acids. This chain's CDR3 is CASSVGQGVVGGYTF. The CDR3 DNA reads TGTGCCAGCAGCGTCGGACAGGGGGTAGTAGGGGGCTACACCTTC.

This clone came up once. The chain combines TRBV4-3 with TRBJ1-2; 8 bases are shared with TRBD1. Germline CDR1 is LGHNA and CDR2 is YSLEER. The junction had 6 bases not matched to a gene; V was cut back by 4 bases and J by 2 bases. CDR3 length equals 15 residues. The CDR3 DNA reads TGCGCCAGCAGCCCCGACAGGGGTACCAACTATGGCTACACCTTC. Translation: CASSPDRGTNYGYTF.